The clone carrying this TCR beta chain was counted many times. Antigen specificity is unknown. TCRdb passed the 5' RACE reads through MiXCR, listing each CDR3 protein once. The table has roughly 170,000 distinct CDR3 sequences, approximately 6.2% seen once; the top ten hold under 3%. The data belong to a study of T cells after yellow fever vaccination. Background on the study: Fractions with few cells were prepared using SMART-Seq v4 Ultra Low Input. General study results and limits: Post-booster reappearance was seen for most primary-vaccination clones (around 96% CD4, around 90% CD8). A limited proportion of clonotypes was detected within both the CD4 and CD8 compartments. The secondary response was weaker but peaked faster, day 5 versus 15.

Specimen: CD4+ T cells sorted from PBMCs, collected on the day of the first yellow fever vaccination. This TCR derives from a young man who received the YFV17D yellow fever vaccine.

The chain's CDR3 is CASSPRGGPGANVLTF. The CDR3 coding sequence is TGTGCCAGCAGCCCCCGGGGAGGCCCTGGGGCCAACGTCCTGACTTTC. The J gene is TRBJ2-6, the V gene TRBV11-2; a possible D gene is TRBD2 (6 bases). The V gene's germline CDR1 is SGHAT and CDR2 FQNNGV. This CDR3 has 16 amino acids. V shed 5 bases and J shed 2 bases, with 13 bases lying between them.